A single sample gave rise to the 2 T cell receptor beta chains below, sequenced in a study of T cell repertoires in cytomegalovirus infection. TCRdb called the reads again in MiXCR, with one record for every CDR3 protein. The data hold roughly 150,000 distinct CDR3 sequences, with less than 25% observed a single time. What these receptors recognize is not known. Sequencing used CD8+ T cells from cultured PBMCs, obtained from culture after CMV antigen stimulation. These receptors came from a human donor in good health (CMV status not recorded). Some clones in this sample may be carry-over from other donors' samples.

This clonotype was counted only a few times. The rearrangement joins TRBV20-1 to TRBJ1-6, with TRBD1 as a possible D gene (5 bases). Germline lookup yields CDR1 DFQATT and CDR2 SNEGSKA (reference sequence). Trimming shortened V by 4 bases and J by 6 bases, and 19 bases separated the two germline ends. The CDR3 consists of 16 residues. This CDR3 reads CSATYDAGLVNSPLHF. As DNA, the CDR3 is TGCAGTGCTACCTATGATGCGGGACTGGTTAATTCACCCCTCCACTTT.

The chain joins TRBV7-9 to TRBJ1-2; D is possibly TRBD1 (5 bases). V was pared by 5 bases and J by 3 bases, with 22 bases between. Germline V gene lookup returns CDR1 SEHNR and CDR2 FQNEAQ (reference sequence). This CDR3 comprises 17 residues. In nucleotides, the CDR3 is TGTGCCAGCAGCCCCAAACTCCGACTCAGGGATGACTATGGCTACACCTTC. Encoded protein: CASSPKLRLRDDYGYTF.